One sample yielded the 24 T cell receptor beta chains listed below, sequenced in a study of blood T cells in healthy people across ages. Primers used in a second PCR of roughly 6 to 12 cycles were a sample-barcoded 5' primer and a J-beta primer mix. TCRdb re-called the 5' RACE reads through MiXCR, storing one row per CDR3 protein. The sample records more than 900,000 distinct CDR3 sequences, about 29% being singletons. The same sample was also used in a study of T cells of mothers and their children.

The sequencing sample was made of blood. The receptors here all came from a woman aged 40 to 50 in good health.

This clonotype was detected a few times. The chain recombines TRBV12-3 or TRBV12-4 with TRBJ1-6, with D hard to call. V lost 3 bases to trimming and J lost 9 bases, with 9 bases between them. The CDR3 runs 13 residues. The CDR3 sequence: CASSFSRGSPLHF. CDR3 sequence (DNA): TGTGCCAGCAGTTTTAGTCGGGGTTCACCCCTCCACTTT.

In regard to this clonotype: Given a much more abundant clone one base away, this may be a read error. The chain joins TRBV7-2 to TRBJ1-5; 7 nucleotides match TRBD1. The germline gives CDR1 SGHTA, CDR2 FQGNSA. This CDR3 has 15 residues. J lost 9 bases, V lost 2 bases, and 10 bases had no gene match. DNA for the CDR3: TGTGCCAGCAGCTTAACCGGGACAGACAATTGGCCCCAGCATTTT. It yields the protein CASSLTGTDNWPQHF.

V is TRBV5-1 and J is TRBJ1-4; no clear D gene. The CDR3 is made up of 15 amino acids. V was cut by 1 base and J by 5 bases, with 12 bases left in between. Germline CDR1 reads SGHRS; CDR2 reads YFSETQ. The CDR3 bases are TGCGCCAGCAGCTTGAGCTTCCAGGAGAATGAAAAACTGTTTTTT. Its translation: CASSLSFQENEKLFF. Full variable domain (outside the CDR3, taken from reference TRBV5-1 and TRBJ1-4): KAGVTQTPRYLIKTRGQQVTLSCSPISGHRSVSWYQQTPGQGLQFLFEYFSETQRNKGNFPGRFSGRQFSNSRSEMNVSTLELGDSALYLCASSLSFQENEKLFFGSGTQLSVL.

V usage is TRBV9 and J usage is TRBJ2-2; maybe TRBD1 (7 bases). Between the trimmed V and J ends, which lost 3 bases and 5 bases, there was a span of 14 bases. This CDR3 is 15 amino acids long. Germline-derived CDR1 and CDR2 are SGDLS and YYNGEE. The CDR3 here is CASSAAGGKTGELFF. In DNA form, the CDR3 reads TGTGCCAGCAGCGCCGCAGGGGGGAAGACCGGGGAGCTGTTTTTT.

This clonotype was seen a handful of times. This sequence joins TRBV20-1 and TRBJ2-3, with D maybe TRBD1 (5 bases). The CDR3 totals 14 residues. The germline V gene has CDR1 DFQATT and CDR2 SNEGSKA (reference sequence). V dropped 0 bases and J dropped 1 base, with 8 bases sitting between them. CDR3 in amino acids: CSAREGARTDTQYF. CDR3 nucleotides: TGCAGTGCTAGAGAAGGGGCCCGCACAGATACGCAGTATTTT.

This clonotype was observed many times. The rearrangement uses TRBV12-3 or TRBV12-4 and TRBJ1-1; weak D call: TRBD1 (5 bases). This CDR3 has 15 amino acids. The ends were cut back, 2 bases at V and 4 bases at J, with 14 bases in the middle. The chain's CDR3 is CASSLTGARSTEAFF. The DNA of the CDR3 is TGTGCCAGCAGTTTAACCGGGGCTCGGTCCACTGAAGCTTTCTTT.

The chain joins TRBV7-2 to TRBJ2-3, with D possibly being TRBD1 (5 bases). This CDR3 is built from 13 residues. From germline, CDR1 is SGHTA and CDR2 FQGNSA. V dropped 6 bases and J dropped 6 bases, with 13 bases sitting between them. The CDR3 reads CASSPTVFDTQYF. In DNA, the CDR3 is TGTGCCAGCAGTCCGACAGTGTTTGATACGCAGTATTTT.

The chain is built from TRBV7-2 and TRBJ1-6; D not certain. V lost 2 bases, J lost 0 bases, and 8 bases lay in between. The germline V gene has CDR1 SGHTA and CDR2 FQGNSA. The CDR3 length is 16 residues. The CDR3 is CASSLSGVSYNSPLHF. DNA of the CDR3: TGTGCCAGCAGCTTAAGTGGGGTCTCCTATAATTCACCCCTCCACTTT. Filled out from reference TRBV7-2 and TRBJ1-6, the complete variable domain reads GAGVSQSPSNKVTEKGKDVELRCDPISGHTALYWYRQSLGQGLEFLIYFQGNSAPDKSGLPSDRFSAERTGGSVSTLTIQRTQQEDSAVYLCASSLSGVSYNSPLHFGNGTRLTVT.

This clonotype was observed a handful of times. The CDR3 region is CASSLALGIRDIHYEQYF. CDR3 bases: TGTGCCAGCAGTTTGGCCCTAGGGATTAGGGACATCCATTACGAGCAGTACTTC. The chain couples TRBV28 to TRBJ2-7; the D gene is possibly TRBD1 (6 bases). The CDR3 is made up of 18 amino acids. With 3 bases removed from V and 4 bases from J, the gap between germline ends came to 25 bases. The germline gives CDR1 MDHEN, CDR2 SYDVKM.

In this sample, this clonotype turned up once. The gene calls are TRBV2 and TRBJ1-6; D gene uncertain. Germline V gene lookup returns CDR1 SNHLY and CDR2 FYNNEI. This CDR3 has 13 amino acids. V was shortened by 10 bases and J by 9 bases, with 16 bases between the two germline ends. The CDR3 is CANGPGPSSPLHF. In nucleotides, the CDR3 is TGTGCCAACGGACCGGGCCCTAGTTCACCCCTCCACTTT.

In the case of this clonotype: This may be a read error: a much more frequent sequence differs by one nucleotide. The chain uses TRBV20-1 and TRBJ2-7, with 9 bases identical to TRBD1. V shed 3 bases, J shed 12 bases, and the junction held 18 bases outside the gene matches. The germline gives CDR1 DFQATT, CDR2 SNEGSKA (reference sequence). CDR3 size: 15 residues. CDR3: CSASSRQGDQETLYF. The CDR3 DNA follows: TGCAGTGCTAGTAGTAGACAGGGGGACCAAGAGACCCTGTACTTC.

As for this clonotype: A read error may explain this, as a much larger clone is one base away. The chain links TRBV5-1 to TRBJ1-2; TRBD1 might be the D (5 bases). Trimming took 4 bases from V and 7 from J, leaving 14 bases between them. The CDR3 contains 13 residues. The germline V gene has CDR1 SGHRS and CDR2 YFSETQ. CDR3 in amino acids: CASSPVEGSGYTF. CDR3 nucleotide sequence: TGCGCCAGCAGCCCCGTAGAGGGGAGTGGCTACACCTTC.

The rearrangement joins TRBV11-2 to TRBJ2-7; D gene ambiguous. From germline, CDR1 is SGHAT and CDR2 FQNNGV. Trimming removed 6 bases at V and 7 bases at J, with 19 bases between. The CDR3 sequence is 14 residues long. Here the CDR3 reads CASRPDILRNEQYF. DNA for the CDR3: TGTGCCAGCAGACCAGACATCCTTAGGAATGAGCAGTACTTC.

This clonotype turned up a few times. V usage is TRBV30 and J usage is TRBJ2-5; TRBD2 agrees at 16 bases. The DNA matches TRBJ2-7 better at its end, which makes the J call doubtful. The CDR3 consists of 14 residues. Germline values: CDR1 GTSNPN, CDR2 SVGIG (reference sequence). The CDR3 sequence is CAWTGTSGGGEQYF. The CDR3 coding sequence is TGTGCCTGGACGGGGACTAGCGGGGGGGGCGAGCAGTACTTC.

There are many counts of this clonotype. The chain has TRBV28 and TRBJ2-5; 7 bases map to TRBD1. V was clipped by 5 bases and J by 1 base; unmatched bases: 10. The CDR3 has 16 amino acids. The V gene's germline CDR1 is MDHEN and CDR2 SYDVKM. CDR3 amino acids: CASSRGDSHFQETQYF. CDR3 coding DNA: TGTGCCAGCAGTAGAGGGGACAGCCACTTCCAAGAGACCCAGTACTTC.

About this clonotype itself: An end of the junction does not agree with germline; a read error may underlie this. The chain uses TRBV7-9 and TRBJ2-7; D gene unclear. CDR3 length equals 12 residues. Germline V gene data show CDR1 as SEHNR and CDR2 as FQNEAQ (reference sequence). CDR3 nucleotide sequence: TGTGTCAGCAGCTTAGACGGGTACGAGCAGTACTTC. This translates into CVSSLDGYEQYF. The full variable domain, completed using reference TRBV7-9 and TRBJ2-7, is DTGVSQNPRHKITKRGQNVTFRCDPISEHNRLYWYRQTLGQGPEFLTYFQNEAQLEKSRLLSDRFSAERPKGSFSTLEIQRTEQGDSAMYLCVSSLDGYEQYFGPGTRLTVT.

This clonotype was seen a handful of times. This chain uses TRBV5-6 with TRBJ2-7; D could derive from TRBD1 or TRBD2 (5 bases each). This CDR3 has 15 amino acids. Germline CDR1 reads SGHDT; CDR2 reads YYEEEE. The V gene lost 3 bases and the J gene lost 0 bases, with 13 bases spanning the gap. CDR3 in DNA: TGTGCCAGCAGCTGGGACCAGTCAAGCTCCTACGAGCAGTACTTC. Translated, it gives CASSWDQSSSYEQYF. Complete variable domain (other parts from reference TRBV5-6 and TRBJ2-7): DAGVTQSPTHLIKTRGQQVTLRCSPKSGHDTVSWYQQALGQGPQFIFQYYEEEERQRGNFPDRFSGHQFPNYSSELNVNALLLGDSALYLCASSWDQSSSYEQYFGPGTRLTVT.

The chain couples TRBV10-3 to TRBJ1-5, with 11 bases fitting TRBD1. The germline V gene encodes CDR1 ENHRY and CDR2 SYGVKD. The junction had 8 bases not matched to a gene; V was cut back by 10 bases and J by 6 bases. The CDR3 sequence is 14 residues long. The DNA for the CDR3 is TGTGCCACTCAATCCGGGACAGGGGGTCAGCCCCAGCATTTT. Translating it yields CATQSGTGGQPQHF.

This clonotype turned up a few times. The chain employs TRBV4-1 and TRBJ1-1; D call uncertain. With 1 base removed from V and 0 bases from J, the gap between germline ends came to 12 bases. This CDR3 has 16 residues. Germline lookup yields CDR1 MGHRA and CDR2 YSYEKL. The CDR3 sequence: CASSQGRARLNTEAFF. The CDR3 DNA reads TGCGCCAGCAGCCAAGGAAGGGCCAGATTGAACACTGAAGCTTTCTTT.

This clonotype was seen a few times. The chain combines TRBV6-5 with TRBJ1-5; no definite D call. Trimming took off 0 bases at V and 0 bases at J, with 12 bases between the two ends. Germline loops: CDR1 MNHEY, CDR2 SVGAGI. This CDR3 is 17 amino acids long. The CDR3 loop reads CASSYSVPDFSNQPQHF. In DNA form, the CDR3 reads TGTGCCAGCAGTTACTCGGTCCCAGACTTTAGCAATCAGCCCCAGCATTTT.

This clonotype has a handful of counts. The chain is built from TRBV12-3 or TRBV12-4 and TRBJ2-3; 7 bases align to TRBD1. This CDR3 is 16 amino acids long. Germline trimming cut 6 bases from V and 3 bases from J; bases unmatched to any gene: 12. The CDR3 loop is CASSLGTGAYTDTQYF. The CDR3 DNA reads TGTGCCAGCAGCCTCGGCACAGGGGCTTATACAGATACGCAGTATTTT.

On this clonotype itself: A junction end diverges from the germline sequence, so it may reflect a read error. The V gene is TRBV7-2, the J gene TRBJ2-5, with D tentatively TRBD1 (6 bases). Germline V CDR1 and CDR2: SGHTA, FQGNSA. This CDR3 is 17 amino acids long. CDR3 loop: CVSSLALQGPYQETQYF. The DNA of the CDR3 is TGTGTCAGCAGCTTAGCCCTACAGGGACCGTACCAAGAGACCCAGTACTTC.

This clonotype was seen ten or more times. The chain is built from TRBV3-1 and TRBJ2-3; 8 positions agree with TRBD1. CDR3 length: 16 residues. After removal of 4 bases from V and 3 bases from J, the junction contained 9 bases not matched to a gene. In germline, CDR1 is LGHDT, CDR2 YNNKEL (reference sequence). CDR3 sequence: CASSRQGTRRTDTQYF. The CDR3 coding sequence is TGTGCCAGCAGCCGACAGGGGACCCGCAGGACAGATACGCAGTATTTT.

Concerning this clonotype itself: This may be a read error: a much more frequent sequence differs by one nucleotide. J is TRBJ2-7 and V is TRBV6-5, with D possibly being TRBD2 (6 bases). The germline V gene encodes CDR1 MNHEY and CDR2 SVGAGI. The CDR3 spans 16 residues. CDR3 sequence: CTSSYSLRGFTYEQYF. CDR3 sequence (DNA): TGTACCAGCAGTTACTCATTGCGGGGTTTCACCTACGAGCAGTACTTC.